One sample yielded the 9 T cell receptor beta chains listed below, sequenced in a study of blood T cell repertoires in COVID-19. Assay: immunoSEQ multiplex PCR; the TCRdb copy retains only in-frame clones and omits some. Of around 240,000 clones listed, 75% to 85% are singletons. The material sequenced was peripheral blood. The receptor set was obtained from a woman aged 45-65 years with acute or convalescent COVID-19.

This clone appeared a few times. The CDR3 DNA follows: TGTGCCAGCAGCTTAGACAGGGAAAAGCCCCAGCATTTT. Translated: CASSLDREKPQHF. The V call is TRBV11-2, the J call TRBJ1-5, with D perhaps matching TRBD1 (5 bases). Germline V gene lookup returns CDR1 SGHAT and CDR2 FQNNGV. The length of the CDR3 is 13 residues. The V end was cut by 0 bases, the J end by 8 bases, with 8 bases between. The full variable domain, rest sourced from reference TRBV11-2 and TRBJ1-5, is EAGVAQSPRYKIIEKRQSVAFWCNPISGHATLYWYQQILGQGPKLLIQFQNNGVVDDSQLPKDRFSAERLKGVDSTLKIQPAKLEDSAVYLCASSLDREKPQHFGDGTRLSIL.

The CDR3 reads CASKRTSAGDTQYF. For the CDR3, the DNA is TGTGCCAGTAAAAGGACTAGCGCCGGGGATACGCAGTATTTT. The rearrangement joins TRBV19 to TRBJ2-3, with 9 nucleotides matching TRBD2. The CDR3 contains 14 residues. Germline V gene data show CDR1 as LNHDA and CDR2 as SQIVND (reference sequence). After removal of 7 bases from V and 6 bases from J, the junction contained 8 bases not matched to a gene.

This clone was picked up one time. At one of its ends the junction is not consistent with the germline gene, which may arise from a read error. This chain joins TRBV7-7 and TRBJ2-7; D might be TRBD1 (6 bases). The CDR3 is made up of 15 amino acids. Per germline, CDR1 SSHAT and CDR2 FNYEAQ (reference sequence). The CDR3 nucleotides are TGTGCTAGCAGCCCAAGGGCGGACAGCTCCTACGAGCAGTACTTC. This encodes CASSPRADSSYEQYF.

This chain links TRBV27 with TRBJ2-3; no definite D call. Germline CDR1 is MNHEY and CDR2 is SMNVEV (reference sequence). The CDR3 consists of 15 residues. V lost 0 bases and J lost 6, with 13 bases in between. CDR3 sequence (DNA): TGTGCCAGCAGTTTATCGCGGTCGGGTCCGGATACGCAGTATTTT. Translation gives CASSLSRSGPDTQYF.

The J gene is TRBJ1-4, the V gene TRBV2; 10 nucleotides agree with TRBD1. Losses at the gene ends were 6 bases for V and 14 bases for J; bases not matched to a gene: 9. The CDR3 runs to 13 residues. Germline V gene sequence: CDR1 SNHLY, CDR2 FYNNEI. The CDR3, as DNA: TGTGCCAGCAGCCGGGACAGGGGCCCCCTTCTGTTTTTT. It specifies CASSRDRGPLLFF.

This clone was counted at least ten times. V and J are TRBV4-2 and TRBJ2-6; a possible D gene is TRBD2 (5 bases). V lost 10 bases to trimming and J lost 4 bases, with 11 bases between them. The germline V gene has CDR1 LGHNA and CDR2 YNFKEQ. The CDR3 contains 13 residues. As DNA, the CDR3 is TGTGCCACCGGGGTAGAGGGGGCCAACGTCCTGACTTTC. As protein: CATGVEGANVLTF.

To note about this clone: Other DNA sequences from this sample encode an identical CDR3 as well. The J gene is TRBJ1-1, the V gene TRBV10-3; a weak D match, TRBD1 (6 bases). V was trimmed by 4 bases and J by 2 bases, leaving 8 bases between them. CDR1 is ENHRY and CDR2 is SYGVKD in the germline V gene. The CDR3 length is 13 residues. In nucleotides, the CDR3 is TGTGCCATCAGTGTGGACAGTAACACTGAAGCTTTCTTT. Its translation is CAISVDSNTEAFF.

V and J are TRBV7-3 and TRBJ2-2; 9 nucleotides align to TRBD1. Germline lookup yields CDR1 SGHTA and CDR2 FQGTGA. Losses at the gene ends were 5 bases for V and 7 bases for J; bases not matched to a gene: 11. The CDR3 totals 16 residues. The CDR3 sequence: CASSPPGQGIRGELFF. For the CDR3, the DNA is TGTGCCAGCAGCCCCCCGGGACAGGGAATCCGCGGGGAGCTGTTTTTT.

V gene TRBV5-5 combines with J gene TRBJ1-5; 7 nucleotides match TRBD1. The trim removed 2 bases at V and 4 bases at J, leaving 9 bases unmatched. Looked up from germline, CDR1 is SGHKS and CDR2 is YYEKEE (reference sequence). The length of the CDR3 is 16 residues. The CDR3 nucleotides read TGTGCCAGCAGCTTCGTATCGGCAGGGGGGAATCAGCCCCAGCATTTT. This translates into CASSFVSAGGNQPQHF.